This TCR beta chain was identified during a study of cytomegalovirus exposure and HLA in healthy donors. Study-level results: When presence/absence was analysed, sequencing depth was taken to be roughly uniform across donors.

Donors in the study were healthy people who gave bone marrow. This clone was picked up one time. Its antigen is unknown. The V segment lost 4 bases and the J segment 3 bases; nucleotides outside the gene matches: 5. CDR3 length: 16 residues. Germline V gene lookup returns CDR1 SGHVS and CDR2 FQNEAQ. Amplification used 60 Vbeta primers and 13 Jbeta primers. The table came from immunoSEQ multiplex PCR; TCRdb's copy has only in-frame clones and leaves some out. The top ten clones hold less than 5% of a sample with some 130,000 clones, about 82% of them seen once. Sequenced sample: PBMCs. The sequence came from a man aged 25-45 years in good health. This rearrangement joins TRBV7-8 to TRBJ2-7; TRBD2 matches at 14 bases. CDR3 sequence reads: CASSSTGTSGSYEQYF. The CDR3, as DNA: TGTGCCAGCAGCTCAACCGGGACTAGCGGGAGCTACGAGCAGTACTTC.